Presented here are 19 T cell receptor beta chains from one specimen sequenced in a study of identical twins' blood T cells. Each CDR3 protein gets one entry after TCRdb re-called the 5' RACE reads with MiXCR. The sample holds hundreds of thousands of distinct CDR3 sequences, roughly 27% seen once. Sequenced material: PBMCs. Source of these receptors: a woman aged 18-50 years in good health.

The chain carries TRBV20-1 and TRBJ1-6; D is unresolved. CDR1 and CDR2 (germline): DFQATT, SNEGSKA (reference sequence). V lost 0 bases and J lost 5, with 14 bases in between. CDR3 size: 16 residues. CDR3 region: CSARDPAGPNNSPLHF. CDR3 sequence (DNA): TGCAGTGCTAGAGATCCGGCAGGCCCTAATAATTCACCCCTCCACTTT.

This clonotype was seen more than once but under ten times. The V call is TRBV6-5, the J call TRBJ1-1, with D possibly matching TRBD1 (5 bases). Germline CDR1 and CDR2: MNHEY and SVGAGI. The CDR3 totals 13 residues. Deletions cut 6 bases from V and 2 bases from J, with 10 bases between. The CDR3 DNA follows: TGTGCCAGCAGCCGACAGAAAAACACTGAAGCTTTCTTT. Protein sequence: CASSRQKNTEAFF.

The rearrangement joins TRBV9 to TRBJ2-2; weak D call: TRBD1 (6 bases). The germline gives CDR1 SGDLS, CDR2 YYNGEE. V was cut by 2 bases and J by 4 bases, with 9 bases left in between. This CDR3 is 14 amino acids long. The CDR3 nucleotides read TGTGCCAGCAGCGTTCACAGGGTCACCGGGGAGCTGTTTTTT. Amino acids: CASSVHRVTGELFF.

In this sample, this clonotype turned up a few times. The CDR3 DNA follows: TGCAGCTATAATCGCCTAGCGGGGATCACAGATACGCAGTATTTT. The encoded protein is CSYNRLAGITDTQYF. The chain recombines TRBV29-1 with TRBJ2-3, with TRBD2 matching 9 bases. V lost 8 bases to trimming and J lost 2 bases; unmatched junction nucleotides: 11. The CDR3 is made up of 15 amino acids. CDR1 is SQVTM and CDR2 is ANQGSEA in the germline V gene.

The CDR3 DNA reads as TGTGCCAGTAGTGGAGGCAGGAGGGGTGCTGAAAAACTGTTTTTT. It translates to CASSGGRRGAEKLFF. This chain links TRBV19 with TRBJ1-4, with D maybe TRBD1 (5 bases). The CDR3 extends over 15 amino acids. Looked up from germline, CDR1 is LNHDA and CDR2 is SQIVND (reference sequence). The ends were cut back, 5 bases at V and 7 bases at J, with 17 bases in the middle. Looking up the rest from reference TRBV19 and TRBJ1-4 gives the full variable domain: DGGITQSPKYLFRKEGQNVTLSCEQNLNHDAMYWYRQDPGQGLRLIYYSQIVNDFQKGDIAEGYSVSREKKESFPLTVTSAQKNPTAFYLCASSGGRRGAEKLFFGSGTQLSVL.

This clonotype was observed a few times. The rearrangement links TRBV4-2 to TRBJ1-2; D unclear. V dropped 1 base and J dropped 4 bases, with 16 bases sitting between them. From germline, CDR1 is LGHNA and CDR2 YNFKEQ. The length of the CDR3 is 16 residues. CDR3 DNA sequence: TGTGCCAGCAGCCAAGTAGACCGAGACGCGTTCTATGGCTACACCTTC. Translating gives CASSQVDRDAFYGYTF.

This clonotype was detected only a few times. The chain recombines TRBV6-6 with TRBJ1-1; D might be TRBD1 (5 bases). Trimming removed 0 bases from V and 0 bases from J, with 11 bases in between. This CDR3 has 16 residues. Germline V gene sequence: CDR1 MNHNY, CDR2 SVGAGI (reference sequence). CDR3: CASSYSRPGMNTEAFF. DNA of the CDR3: TGTGCCAGCAGTTACTCGCGGCCAGGGATGAACACTGAAGCTTTCTTT.

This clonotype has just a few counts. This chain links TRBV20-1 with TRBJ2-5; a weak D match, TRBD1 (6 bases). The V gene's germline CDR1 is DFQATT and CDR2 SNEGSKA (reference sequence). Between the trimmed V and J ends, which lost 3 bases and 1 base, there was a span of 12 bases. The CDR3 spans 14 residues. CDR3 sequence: CSASLQGFQETQYF. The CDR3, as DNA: TGCAGTGCTAGCCTACAGGGCTTCCAAGAGACCCAGTACTTC.

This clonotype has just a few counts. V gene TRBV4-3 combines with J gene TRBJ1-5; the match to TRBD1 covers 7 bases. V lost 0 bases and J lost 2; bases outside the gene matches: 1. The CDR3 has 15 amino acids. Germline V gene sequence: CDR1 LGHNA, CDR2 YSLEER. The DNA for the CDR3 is TGCGCCAGCAGCCAAGATGGACAGGGCAATCAGCCCCAGCATTTT. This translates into CASSQDGQGNQPQHF.

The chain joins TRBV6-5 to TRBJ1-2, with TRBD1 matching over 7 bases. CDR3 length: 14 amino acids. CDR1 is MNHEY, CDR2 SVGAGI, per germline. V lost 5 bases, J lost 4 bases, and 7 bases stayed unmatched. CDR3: CASSGGQPFYGYTF. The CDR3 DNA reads TGTGCCAGCAGTGGGGGACAGCCCTTCTATGGCTACACCTTC.

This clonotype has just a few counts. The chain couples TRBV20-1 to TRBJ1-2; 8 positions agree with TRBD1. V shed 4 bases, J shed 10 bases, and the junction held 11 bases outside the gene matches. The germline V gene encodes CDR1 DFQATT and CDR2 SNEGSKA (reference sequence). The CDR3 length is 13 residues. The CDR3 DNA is TGCAGTGCTAACCACCGGGACAGGAACTACTACACCTTC. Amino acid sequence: CSANHRDRNYYTF.

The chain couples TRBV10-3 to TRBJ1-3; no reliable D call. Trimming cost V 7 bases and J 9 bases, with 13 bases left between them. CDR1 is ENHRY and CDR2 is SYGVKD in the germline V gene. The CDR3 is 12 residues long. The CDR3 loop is CAITSGESTIYF. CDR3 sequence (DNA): TGTGCCATCACTTCGGGAGAGAGCACCATATATTTT.

DNA for the CDR3: TGTGCCAGCAGCTTGGTCGGGGTCAGCTCCTACGAGCAGTACTTC. Amino acid sequence: CASSLVGVSSYEQYF. The rearrangement joins TRBV7-2 to TRBJ2-7; D perhaps matches TRBD2 (5 bases). Trimming stripped 3 bases from V and 0 bases from J, with 12 bases between. Germline V lookup: CDR1 SGHTA, CDR2 FQGNSA. This CDR3 is built from 15 residues.

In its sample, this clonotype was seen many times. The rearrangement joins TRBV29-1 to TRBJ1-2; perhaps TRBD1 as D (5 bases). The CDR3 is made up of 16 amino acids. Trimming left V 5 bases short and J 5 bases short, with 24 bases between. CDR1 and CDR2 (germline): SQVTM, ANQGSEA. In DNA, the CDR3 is TGCAGCGTTATTCCAGGGTCCCGCCCGGGAACGTATGGCTACACCTTC. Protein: CSVIPGSRPGTYGYTF.

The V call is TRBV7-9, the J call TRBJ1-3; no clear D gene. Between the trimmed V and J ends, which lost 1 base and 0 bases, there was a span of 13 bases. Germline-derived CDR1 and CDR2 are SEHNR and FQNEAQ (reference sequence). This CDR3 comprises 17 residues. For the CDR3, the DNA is TGTGCCAGCAGCTTAGAGAGGCGGGCCAGCTCTGGAAACACCATATATTTT. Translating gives CASSLERRASSGNTIYF.

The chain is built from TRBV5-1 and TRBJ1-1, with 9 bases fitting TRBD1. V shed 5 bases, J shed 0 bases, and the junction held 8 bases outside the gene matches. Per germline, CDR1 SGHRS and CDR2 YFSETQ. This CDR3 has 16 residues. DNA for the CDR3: TGCGCCAGCAGGTTCCCGGGACAGGGTTTGAACACTGAAGCTTTCTTT. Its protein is CASRFPGQGLNTEAFF.

CDR3 region: CASSGGAEDTQYF. CDR3 coding DNA: TGCGCCAGCAGCGGGGGGGCAGAAGATACGCAGTATTTT. This chain uses TRBV5-1 with TRBJ2-3; possible D gene TRBD2, 7 bases. Between the trimmed V and J ends, which lost 4 bases and 5 bases, there was a span of 11 bases. Germline CDR1 reads SGHRS; CDR2 reads YFSETQ. The CDR3 sequence is 13 residues long.

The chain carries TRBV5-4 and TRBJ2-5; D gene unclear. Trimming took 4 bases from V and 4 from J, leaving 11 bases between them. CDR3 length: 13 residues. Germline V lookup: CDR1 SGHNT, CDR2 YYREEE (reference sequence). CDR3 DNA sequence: TGTGCCAGCAGCCACTTTAGTGGAGAGACCCAGTACTTC. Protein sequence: CASSHFSGETQYF. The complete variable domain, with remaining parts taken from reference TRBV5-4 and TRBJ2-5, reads ETGVTQSPTHLIKTRGQQVTLRCSSQSGHNTVSWYQQALGQGPQFIFQYYREEENGRGNFPPRFSGLQFPNYSSELNVNALELDDSALYLCASSHFSGETQYFGPGTRLLVL.

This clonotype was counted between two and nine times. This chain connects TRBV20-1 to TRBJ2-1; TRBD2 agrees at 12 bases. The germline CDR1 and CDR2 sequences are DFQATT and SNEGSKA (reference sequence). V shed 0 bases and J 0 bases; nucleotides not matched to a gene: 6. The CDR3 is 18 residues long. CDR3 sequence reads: CSARELAGGRFSYNEQFF. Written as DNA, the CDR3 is TGCAGTGCTAGAGAACTAGCGGGAGGACGTTTCTCCTACAATGAGCAGTTCTTC.